The clone carrying this TCR beta chain was detected only a few times. Its antigen is still unknown. Unique molecular identifiers were added to individual cDNA molecules. TCRdb re-analysed the 5' RACE reads in MiXCR, keeping a single row per CDR3 protein. The data show some 62,000 distinct CDR3 sequences, with roughly a tenth seen just once and 1.2% held by the top ten. The CDR3 covers 16 residues. V was shortened by 0 bases and J by 0 bases, with 10 bases between the two germline ends. Germline loops: CDR1 SGHNT, CDR2 YYREEE (reference sequence). This entry is derived from a study of early T cells in non-severe SARS-CoV-2 infection. Whole-study context: The study sequenced bulk RNA from unsorted whole blood, with chains unpaired.

Notes on the study in general: A preference for anti-spike CD8 responses marked VDJdb matching, which missed private and CD4 specificities.

The origin of this receptor is an adult who was a healthcare worker with PCR-confirmed SARS-CoV-2 infection or an uninfected control (not recorded which). The sequencing sample was made of whole blood. This rearrangement joins TRBV5-4 to TRBJ2-1; no reliable D call. As DNA, the CDR3 is TGTGCCAGCAGCTTGGGACGGGTAAGCTCCTACAATGAGCAGTTCTTC. This sequence encodes CASSLGRVSSYNEQFF.